The 25 T cell receptor beta chains listed next were all sequenced from one sample in a study of T-cell reconstitution after alpha-beta-depleted transplantation in children. Preparing the TCRbeta library involved the use of unique molecular identifiers. A single record per CDR3 protein comes from TCRdb applying MiXCR to the PCR reads. This table has more than 500,000 distinct CDR3 sequences, 11% appearing once. This sample comprised PBMCs, mostly from graft donor cells, obtained 180 days after TCRalphabeta/CD19-depleted stem cell transplant. The receptors come from a female patient aged 2-9 years who had a stem cell transplant for aplastic anemia, so the T cells may come from the graft donor.

The rearrangement joins TRBV6-1 to TRBJ2-7, with TRBD1 identical over 10 bases. The V segment lost 8 bases and the J segment 1 base; nucleotides outside the gene matches: 5. There are 14 residues in the CDR3. Germline V gene data show CDR1 as MNHNS and CDR2 as SASEGT. The CDR3 DNA follows: TGTGCCAGCGGGGACAGGGGTCTTTCCTACGAGCAGTACGTC. Residues: CASGDRGLSYEQYV.

A few counts support this clonotype. The genes are TRBV5-1 and TRBJ2-5; D gene uncertain. V was shortened by 0 bases and J by 5 bases, with 11 bases between the two germline ends. The germline CDR1 and CDR2 sequences are SGHRS and YFSETQ. The CDR3 is 14 residues long. CDR3 nucleotides: TGCGCCAGCAGCTTGGTCACCACTGGGGAGACCCAGTACTTC. Its protein is CASSLVTTGETQYF.

This chain connects TRBV28 to TRBJ2-2; D remains unclear. This CDR3 has 16 amino acids. V dropped 4 bases and J dropped 0 bases, with 12 bases sitting between them. Germline CDR1 MDHEN, CDR2 SYDVKM. CDR3 protein: CASSSIQTPNTGELFF. The CDR3 DNA reads TGTGCCAGCAGTTCGATACAAACCCCGAACACCGGGGAGCTGTTTTTT.

The chain combines TRBV6-2 or TRBV6-3 with TRBJ1-1; D might be TRBD1 (5 bases). The CDR3 runs 12 residues. In germline, CDR1 is MNHEY, CDR2 SVGEGT. Trimming removed 8 bases at V and 4 bases at J, with 11 bases between. CDR3 coding DNA: TGTGCCAGCGGTCAGGGTGCCACTGAAGCTTTCTTT. This gives the protein CASGQGATEAFF.

The gene calls are TRBV9 and TRBJ1-3; D unclear. Trimming stripped 3 bases from V and 4 bases from J, with 17 bases between. The CDR3 sequence is 16 residues long. Germline V CDR1 and CDR2: SGDLS, YYNGEE. As DNA, the CDR3 is TGTGCCAGCAGCGCCAAGAAAGTTAGTGGCGGAAACACCATATATTTT. It yields the protein CASSAKKVSGGNTIYF. Using reference TRBV9 and TRBJ1-3 for the parts outside the CDR3, the full variable domain is DSGVTQTPKHLITATGQRVTLRCSPRSGDLSVYWYQQSLDQGLQFLIQYYNGEERAKGNILERFSAQQFPDLHSELNLSSLELGDSALYFCASSAKKVSGGNTIYFGEGSWLTVV.

This clonotype was observed at least ten times. The chain combines TRBV28 with TRBJ1-1, with D possibly TRBD1 on 6 matching bases. The germline V gene encodes CDR1 MDHEN and CDR2 SYDVKM. Deletions cut 3 bases from V and 0 bases from J, with 17 bases between. The CDR3 has 17 residues. The CDR3 sequence is CASSFFSGQSMNTEAFF. The CDR3 coding sequence is TGTGCCAGCAGTTTTTTTTCCGGACAGTCCATGAACACTGAAGCTTTCTTT.

This rearrangement joins TRBV24-1 to TRBJ2-1; 11 bases match TRBD1. The V gene end was trimmed by 4 bases and the J gene end by 5 bases; junction bases not matched to a gene: 3. Per the germline V gene, CDR1 is KGHDR and CDR2 is SFDVKD. This CDR3 contains 15 residues. The CDR3 DNA sequence: TGTGCCACCAGTGACCCGGGACAGGGGGACAATGAGCAGTTCTTC. Residues: CATSDPGQGDNEQFF.

V usage is TRBV3-1 and J usage is TRBJ2-7; weak D call: TRBD2 (6 bases). The CDR3 consists of 14 residues. V was pared by 8 bases and J by 7 bases, with 21 bases between. Germline-derived CDR1 and CDR2 are LGHDT and YNNKEL (reference sequence). The CDR3 sequence is CASRDWTQEGEQYF. The CDR3 DNA reads TGTGCCAGCCGGGATTGGACTCAGGAGGGTGAGCAGTACTTC.

This clonotype was observed a few times. CDR3 residues: CASSSIRDRGTQYF. The DNA for the CDR3 is TGTGCCAGCAGTTCGATCCGGGACAGGGGAACCCAGTACTTC. The chain is built from TRBV7-9 and TRBJ2-5; 10 positions agree with TRBD1. There are 14 residues in the CDR3. Per germline, CDR1 SEHNR and CDR2 FQNEAQ (reference sequence). Unmatched junction bases numbered 9, after V lost 6 bases and J lost 8 bases.

At least ten counts were recorded for this clonotype. The CDR3 region is CASSLGLEGWYTGELFF. Written as DNA, the CDR3 is TGTGCCAGCAGTTTAGGGTTAGAGGGGTGGTACACCGGGGAGCTGTTTTTT. The chain recombines TRBV12-3 or TRBV12-4 with TRBJ2-2, with D perhaps given as TRBD1 or TRBD2 (5 bases each). Between the trimmed V and J ends, which lost 1 base and 3 bases, there was a span of 15 bases. The CDR3 has 17 residues.

V is TRBV28 and J is TRBJ2-2; unclear D gene. The V and J ends lost 5 bases and 5 bases respectively, with 18 bases between them. Germline V gene lookup returns CDR1 MDHEN and CDR2 SYDVKM. The CDR3 consists of 16 residues. In DNA form, the CDR3 reads TGTGCCAGCAGTGGTAATAGCAAGGGATCAACCGGGGAGCTGTTTTTT. Amino acids: CASSGNSKGSTGELFF.

This clonotype appeared many times. V and J are TRBV5-1 and TRBJ1-1; 8 bases are a match to TRBD1. The CDR3 is 15 residues long. Looked up from germline, CDR1 is SGHRS and CDR2 is YFSETQ. V trimming: 1 base; J trimming: 1 base; junction bases outside the gene matches: 3. Here the CDR3 reads CASSLQGAKNTEAFF. In DNA, the CDR3 is TGCGCCAGCAGCTTGCAGGGGGCGAAGAACACTGAAGCTTTCTTT.

The table lists this clonotype with many counts. The chain has TRBV29-1 and TRBJ2-3, with 8 bases identical to TRBD2. V trimming: 7 bases; J trimming: 4 bases; junction bases outside the gene matches: 7. The germline CDR1 and CDR2 sequences are SQVTM and ANQGSEA. The length of the CDR3 is 13 residues. The CDR3 reads CSATSVPADTQYF. CDR3 coding DNA: TGCAGCGCGACTAGCGTCCCGGCAGATACGCAGTATTTT.

This clonotype appeared a few times. The V and J genes are TRBV30 and TRBJ1-1; D not resolved. Germline values: CDR1 GTSNPN, CDR2 SVGIG (reference sequence). The CDR3 is made up of 14 amino acids. Trimming stripped 0 bases from V and 5 bases from J, with 13 bases between. The CDR3 bases are TGTGCCTGGAGTGTACCAGGTTTTGGGACTGAAGCTTTCTTT. Amino acids: CAWSVPGFGTEAFF.

The chain is built from TRBV27 and TRBJ1-5, with a possible D match to TRBD1 (6 bases). Deletions cut 6 bases from V and 0 bases from J, with 15 bases between. Germline loops: CDR1 MNHEY, CDR2 SMNVEV (reference sequence). The CDR3 spans 16 residues. The CDR3 loop is CASSQGTIYSNQPQHF. As DNA, the CDR3 is TGTGCCAGCAGCCAAGGGACAATTTATAGCAATCAGCCCCAGCATTTT.

This clonotype was observed a handful of times. This chain links TRBV20-1 with TRBJ1-2; 8 nucleotides align to TRBD1. The CDR3 spans 13 residues. Per germline, CDR1 DFQATT and CDR2 SNEGSKA (reference sequence). The CDR3 DNA reads TGCAGCGCATACGGGGGACAGGTCTATGGCTACACCTTC. As protein: CSAYGGQVYGYTF.

J is TRBJ2-2 and V is TRBV11-3; 10 bases are a match to TRBD2. This CDR3 is 15 amino acids long. The trim removed 5 bases at V and 7 bases at J, leaving 7 bases unmatched. Germline V gives CDR1 SGHNT, CDR2 YENEEA. The CDR3 DNA sequence: TGTGCCAGCAGCCTAACTAGCGGGGTAGGCGGGGAGCTGTTTTTT. It codes for CASSLTSGVGGELFF.

Concerning this clonotype itself: With a much larger clone just one base away, this may be a read error. The gene calls are TRBV29-1 and TRBJ2-3; 15 nucleotides line up with TRBD2. Trimming removed 5 bases from V and 8 bases from J; junction bases left unmatched: 14. The CDR3 loop spans 17 amino acids. The germline V gene has CDR1 SQVTM and CDR2 ANQGSEA. CDR3 nucleotides: TGCAGCGTTCCACGGACTAGCGGGAGGGCCGAGGGGGGTACGCAGTATTTT. This encodes CSVPRTSGRAEGGTQYF.

This rearrangement joins TRBV3-1 to TRBJ2-3, with 14 positions matching TRBD2. The CDR3 totals 16 residues. Germline values: CDR1 LGHDT, CDR2 YNNKEL (reference sequence). The junction had 12 bases not matched to a gene; V was cut back by 11 bases and J by 5 bases. CDR3 residues: CAFSQGLAGALDTQYF. CDR3 nucleotide sequence: TGTGCCTTCAGCCAGGGACTAGCGGGAGCCCTAGATACGCAGTATTTT.

This clonotype turned up a few times. The V and J genes are TRBV20-1 and TRBJ2-2; TRBD1 might be the D (6 bases). Germline CDR1 is DFQATT and CDR2 is SNEGSKA (reference sequence). Trimming cost V 6 bases and J 5 bases, with 19 bases left between them. The CDR3 totals 15 residues. DNA of the CDR3: TGCAGTGCCTCCCTAGACAGGTTGGGAACCGGGGAGCTGTTTTTT. Translation gives CSASLDRLGTGELFF.

The rearrangement uses TRBV9 and TRBJ2-1; D call uncertain. This CDR3 is 13 amino acids long. CDR1 is SGDLS, CDR2 YYNGEE, per germline. The V and J ends lost 0 bases and 10 bases respectively, with 11 bases between them. The CDR3: CASSVGWAEEQFF. In nucleotides, the CDR3 is TGTGCCAGCAGCGTAGGGTGGGCCGAAGAGCAGTTCTTC.

This clonotype appeared a few times. V usage is TRBV25-1 and J usage is TRBJ2-7; 14 positions match TRBD2. Germline CDR1 reads MGHDK; CDR2 reads SYGVNS. Trimming at V came to 8 bases and at J to 9 bases, leaving 12 bases not matched to a gene. The CDR3 sequence is 15 residues long. The CDR3 DNA follows: TGTGCCAGCTCGAACCCGGGACTAGCGGGAGTCGCGCAGTACTTC. It is translated as CASSNPGLAGVAQYF.

The sample holds a few counts of this clonotype. This chain uses TRBV20-1 with TRBJ2-1, with D perhaps TRBD1 (6 bases). Trimming removed 3 bases at V and 9 bases at J, with 24 bases between. This CDR3 comprises 16 residues. CDR1 and CDR2 from the germline V gene are DFQATT and SNEGSKA (reference sequence). CDR3 in DNA: TGCAGTGCTAGCGGTGGGCTAGTAGGGGGTTTGGGTGAGCAGTTCTTC. Amino acid sequence: CSASGGLVGGLGEQFF.

This clonotype was counted between two and nine times. This chain links TRBV6-5 with TRBJ1-2; D is unclear. The ends were cut back, 4 bases at V and 4 bases at J, with 7 bases in the middle. CDR3 length: 12 residues. The germline V gene encodes CDR1 MNHEY and CDR2 SVGAGI. The CDR3 is CASSSSLYGYTF. The CDR3 DNA sequence: TGTGCCAGCAGTTCCTCGCTCTATGGCTACACCTTC.

The chain links TRBV29-1 to TRBJ1-4; D may be TRBD1 (6 bases). This CDR3 is built from 13 residues. CDR1 and CDR2 from the germline V gene are SQVTM and ANQGSEA. V lost 6 bases and J 6 bases, leaving 14 bases between the germline ends. The DNA of the CDR3 is TGCAGCGTAGCAACAGGGTCCCATGAAAAACTGTTTTTT. As protein: CSVATGSHEKLFF. The variable domain in full, completed from reference TRBV29-1 and TRBJ1-4, reads SAVISQKPSRDICQRGTSLTIQCQVDSQVTMMFWYRQQPGQSLTLIATANQGSEATYESGFVIDKFPISRPNLTFSTLTVSNMSPEDSSIYLCSVATGSHEKLFFGSGTQLSVL.